The 25 T cell receptor beta chains reported below all come from one sample, sequenced in a study of T-cell reconstitution after alpha-beta-depleted transplantation in children. Unique molecular identifiers were used in preparing the TCRbeta library. TCRdb recomputed calls from the PCR reads with MiXCR, one row per CDR3 protein. The sample has 490,000 or so distinct CDR3 sequences, approximately 12% seen once; the top ten hold 4.5% to 6%. Here the sequenced sample was PBMCs from the stem cell graft donor, taken from the stem cell graft. Every receptor here comes from a human donor who donated a stem cell graft to a child with combined immunodeficiency.

The chain recombines TRBV10-3 with TRBJ2-7, with 8 nucleotides matching TRBD2. V trimming: 3 bases; J trimming: 7 bases; junction bases outside the gene matches: 5. Germline assignment: CDR1 ENHRY and CDR2 SYGVKD. The CDR3 spans 13 residues. CDR3 nucleotides: TGTGCCATCAGTGACTCGGGACTAGATGAGCAGTACTTC. This encodes CAISDSGLDEQYF.

This clonotype has only a few counts. The chain links TRBV30 to TRBJ2-1; 8 positions agree with TRBD2. The CDR3 covers 17 residues. The V and J ends lost 4 bases and 8 bases, in that order; junction bases with no gene match: 19. The germline CDR1 and CDR2 sequences are GTSNPN and SVGIG (reference sequence). CDR3: CAWNLVGLATIFDEQFF. For the CDR3, the DNA is TGTGCCTGGAACCTCGTCGGACTAGCTACCATTTTCGATGAGCAGTTCTTC.

The V call is TRBV7-9, the J call TRBJ1-2, with a possible D match to TRBD1 (5 bases). Trimming shortened V by 5 bases and J by 3 bases, and 10 bases separated the two germline ends. Looked up from germline, CDR1 is SEHNR and CDR2 is FQNEAQ (reference sequence). The CDR3 is 13 residues long. The CDR3 DNA reads TGTGCCAGCAGCAAGGGGTCGGACTATGGCTACACCTTC. Translating gives CASSKGSDYGYTF.

The rearrangement uses TRBV19 and TRBJ2-1; D might be TRBD2 (7 bases). Trimming cost V 7 bases and J 7 bases, with 23 bases left between them. The length of the CDR3 is 16 residues. The V gene's germline CDR1 is LNHDA and CDR2 SQIVND (reference sequence). The CDR3 coding sequence is TGTGCCAGTAACGGGGGGCGATCGGGAGAGTGGAATGAGCAGTTCTTC. It encodes CASNGGRSGEWNEQFF.

The V call is TRBV19, the J call TRBJ2-2; perhaps TRBD1 as D (6 bases). Germline CDR1 LNHDA, CDR2 SQIVND (reference sequence). This CDR3 has 16 residues. The V and J ends lost 6 bases and 3 bases respectively, with 17 bases between them. This CDR3 reads CASSLTGRQDTGELFF. CDR3 DNA: TGTGCCAGTAGCCTAACAGGGAGACAGGACACCGGGGAGCTGTTTTTT.

The V and J genes are TRBV18 and TRBJ2-1, with TRBD1 as a possible D gene (5 bases). Trimming removed 6 bases at V and 8 bases at J, with 23 bases between. CDR3 length: 16 amino acids. Germline loops: CDR1 KGHSH, CDR2 LQKENI. CDR3 loop: CASSPNPPRVPDEQFF. The DNA for the CDR3 is TGTGCCAGCTCTCCTAACCCCCCCAGGGTCCCCGATGAGCAGTTCTTC.

The chain is built from TRBV10-3 and TRBJ1-4; TRBD1 is a possible D gene (5 bases). Germline V lookup: CDR1 ENHRY, CDR2 SYGVKD. V dropped 3 bases and J dropped 0 bases, with 11 bases sitting between them. The CDR3 loop spans 16 amino acids. The DNA of the CDR3 is TGTGCCATCAGTGACCAGGGCTTCGCAACTAATGAAAAACTGTTTTTT. This translates into CAISDQGFATNEKLFF.

The chain couples TRBV9 to TRBJ2-5; TRBD1 matches 9 bases. The CDR3 sequence is 15 residues long. Unmatched junction bases numbered 5, after V lost 0 bases and J lost 5 bases. Germline V gives CDR1 SGDLS, CDR2 YYNGEE. In nucleotides, the CDR3 is TGTGCCAGCAGCGTAGGTGGACAGGGGCGGGAGACCCAGTACTTC. Translated: CASSVGGQGRETQYF.

The chain is built from TRBV7-2 and TRBJ1-2; D is possibly TRBD1 (5 bases). V lost 4 bases, J lost 6 bases, and 21 bases lay in between. This CDR3 has 16 residues. Looked up from germline, CDR1 is SGHTA and CDR2 is FQGNSA. The CDR3 DNA reads as TGTGCCAGCAGCTCCCAAGCAGGGTCCTCTTTCGATGGCTACACCTTC. The encoded protein is CASSSQAGSSFDGYTF.

This clonotype was detected ten times or more. J is TRBJ1-1 and V is TRBV9, with D perhaps matching TRBD1 (5 bases). Per germline, CDR1 SGDLS and CDR2 YYNGEE. V was trimmed by 3 bases and J by 0 bases, leaving 9 bases between them. The CDR3 is 14 residues long. In DNA, the CDR3 is TGTGCCAGCAGCGGGGGACGGCTGAACACTGAAGCTTTCTTT. Its protein product is CASSGGRLNTEAFF.

About this clonotype: Given a much more abundant clone one base away, this may be a read error. The gene calls are TRBV20-1 and TRBJ2-5, with 14 bases identical to TRBD2. CDR1 is DFQATT and CDR2 is SNEGSKA in the germline V gene (reference sequence). There are 16 residues in the CDR3. The CDR3 nucleotides read TGCTGTGCTAGATCTCCGGGACTAGCGGGAGAGGAGACCCAGTACTTC. The encoded protein is CCARSPGLAGEETQYF.

This clonotype was detected only a few times. The V call is TRBV12-3 or TRBV12-4, the J call TRBJ2-1, with 9 bases aligning to TRBD2. V lost 7 bases, J lost 4 bases, and 8 bases stayed unmatched. The CDR3 consists of 15 residues. The DNA for the CDR3 is TGTGCCAGCAAAATCGCGGGGGGGCCGTACAATGAGCAGTTCTTC. It codes for CASKIAGGPYNEQFF.

V gene TRBV5-5 combines with J gene TRBJ2-1; 9 nucleotides align to TRBD2. The germline gives CDR1 SGHKS, CDR2 YYEKEE (reference sequence). This CDR3 contains 15 residues. Trimming removed 5 bases from V and 9 bases from J; junction bases left unmatched: 12. The CDR3 bases are TGTGCCAGCAGGCAGGGGGGCGGGAGGGCCGCTGAGCAGTTCTTC. The encoded protein is CASRQGGGRAAEQFF.

This clonotype was counted only a few times. V usage is TRBV15 and J usage is TRBJ2-5, with D perhaps TRBD1 (5 bases). Germline CDR1 is LNHNV and CDR2 is YYDKDF (reference sequence). V lost 1 base, J lost 1 base, and 16 bases lay in between. The CDR3 length is 17 residues. The CDR3 is CATSRVGDSKVQETQYF. DNA for the CDR3: TGTGCCACCAGCAGAGTTGGCGACAGCAAGGTCCAAGAGACCCAGTACTTC.

A few counts support this clonotype. This chain uses TRBV29-1 with TRBJ2-7; D gene ambiguous. Deletions cut 3 bases from V and 2 bases from J, with 11 bases between. Looked up from germline, CDR1 is SQVTM and CDR2 is ANQGSEA. The CDR3 runs to 13 residues. CDR3 nucleotide sequence: TGCAGCGTTGAGGGTCGTCGAGCCTACGAGCAGTACTTC. This encodes CSVEGRRAYEQYF.

This clonotype has only a few counts. The chain uses TRBV6-1 and TRBJ1-1; possible D gene TRBD1, 6 bases. The CDR3 covers 14 residues. V was shortened by 4 bases and J by 3 bases, with 12 bases between the two germline ends. Germline assignment: CDR1 MNHNS and CDR2 SASEGT. The chain's CDR3 is CASSVTGTDTEAFF. The CDR3 coding sequence is TGTGCCAGCAGTGTTACAGGGACGGACACTGAAGCTTTCTTT.

The rearrangement joins TRBV28 to TRBJ2-5; tentatively, D is TRBD2 (6 bases). Germline V gene data show CDR1 as MDHEN and CDR2 as SYDVKM. V was clipped by 1 base and J by 0 bases, with 12 bases between them. This CDR3 is built from 16 residues. The CDR3 reads CASSLSLALDQETQYF. As DNA, the CDR3 is TGTGCCAGCAGTTTATCCCTAGCGTTAGACCAAGAGACCCAGTACTTC.

This clonotype was seen a few times. V usage is TRBV12-3 or TRBV12-4 and J usage is TRBJ1-2; D may be TRBD1 (5 bases). The ends were cut back, 7 bases at V and 4 bases at J, with 25 bases in the middle. The CDR3 totals 17 residues. The CDR3 spells CASTYRAAEGESYGYTF. CDR3 coding DNA: TGTGCCAGCACCTATCGGGCAGCTGAAGGGGAGTCCTATGGCTACACCTTC.

In regard to this clonotype: With a much larger clone just one base away, this may be a read error. This likely comes from a read error, as the CDR3 has no conserved phenylalanine or tryptophan at its end. The CDR3 DNA follows: TGTGCCAGCAACCGAGCCGGAAACACCATATATTGT. Its protein is CASNRAGNTIYC. This chain links TRBV12-3 or TRBV12-4 with TRBJ1-3; D not resolved. The V gene lost 7 bases and the J gene lost 4 bases, with 8 bases spanning the gap. CDR3 length equals 12 residues.

V and J are TRBV6-5 and TRBJ2-3, with 7 bases that match TRBD2. Trimming took 1 base from V and 3 from J; bases not matched to a gene: 4. This CDR3 is built from 15 residues. Germline lookup yields CDR1 MNHEY and CDR2 SVGAGI. Here the CDR3 reads CASSYWSSGTDTQYF. CDR3 DNA sequence: TGTGCCAGCAGTTACTGGTCTAGCGGAACAGATACGCAGTATTTT.

Ten or more counts support this clonotype. The V call is TRBV4-3, the J call TRBJ2-3; D is perhaps TRBD1 (6 bases). The CDR3 is made up of 14 amino acids. Germline loops: CDR1 LGHNA, CDR2 YSLEER. The V end was cut by 4 bases, the J end by 4 bases, with 12 bases between. Written as DNA, the CDR3 is TGCGCCAGCAGCCTTCTCGGACAGTCAGATACGCAGTATTTT. It is translated as CASSLLGQSDTQYF.

This clonotype turned up a few times. V and J are TRBV7-2 and TRBJ1-1; possibly TRBD1 for D (6 bases). The CDR3 loop spans 14 amino acids. V lost 6 bases and J lost 3, with 14 bases in between. Germline V lookup: CDR1 SGHTA, CDR2 FQGNSA. CDR3 in amino acids: CASRLRAGDTEAFF. The DNA for the CDR3 is TGTGCCAGCAGATTACGGGCAGGGGACACTGAAGCTTTCTTT.

V and J are TRBV4-3 and TRBJ2-7, with 7 bases identical to TRBD1. The V gene end was trimmed by 0 bases and the J gene end by 0 bases; junction bases not matched to a gene: 2. The CDR3 spans 15 residues. Germline-derived CDR1 and CDR2 are LGHNA and YSLEER. DNA for the CDR3: TGCGCCAGCAGCCAAGAACAGGGGATCTCCTACGAGCAGTACTTC. This sequence encodes CASSQEQGISYEQYF.

This clonotype was detected many times. Written as DNA, the CDR3 is TGCGCCAGCAGCCAAGATCAGGCTAGCGGGAGCACAGATACGCAGTATTTT. The encoded protein is CASSQDQASGSTDTQYF. V gene TRBV4-3 combines with J gene TRBJ2-3; 8 bases align to TRBD2. Trimming took 0 bases from V and 0 from J; bases not matched to a gene: 5. CDR1 is LGHNA and CDR2 is YSLEER in the germline V gene. The CDR3 has 17 residues.

This clonotype was detected only once. The chain has TRBV30 and TRBJ1-1, with a possible D match to TRBD1 (5 bases). CDR3 length: 12 amino acids. The germline V gene has CDR1 GTSNPN and CDR2 SVGIG (reference sequence). V lost 0 bases and J 4 bases, leaving 6 bases between the germline ends. CDR3 protein: CAWSVQATEAFF. The CDR3 region has the DNA TGTGCCTGGAGTGTACAGGCCACTGAAGCTTTCTTT. Together with reference TRBV30 and TRBJ1-1, the CDR3 gives the full variable domain: SQTIHQWPATLVQPVGSPLSLECTVEGTSNPNLYWYRQAAGRGLQLLFYSVGIGQISSEVPQNLSASRPQDRQFILSSKKLLLSDSGFYLCAWSVQATEAFFGQGTRLTVV.